The 5 T cell receptor beta chains in this list originate from one sample, sequenced in a study of CD8 T cells in ankylosing spondylitis. TCRdb re-derived calls from the 5' RACE reads in MiXCR, one entry per CDR3 protein. The sample holds over 600,000 distinct CDR3 sequences, around 20% seen once. Study findings and constraints: Roughly eight highly homologous variants made up a TCR beta motif that seemed to typify ankylosing spondylitis blood.

Antigens for these TCRs are unknown. Source material: blood, either unsorted or a sorted T cell fraction (not recorded which). The receptor source for this set is a male donor with ankylosing spondylitis.

The genes are TRBV10-3 and TRBJ2-7; D unclear. CDR3 size: 11 residues. The V end lost 4 bases, the J end lost 7 bases, and 8 bases lay between the germline ends. Germline CDR1 ENHRY, CDR2 SYGVKD. CDR3 sequence (DNA): TGTGCCATCAGTGTGGATTATGAGCAGTACTTC. Its protein product is CAISVDYEQYF.

V gene TRBV20-1 combines with J gene TRBJ2-1; TRBD2 is a possible D gene (5 bases). V was pared by 6 bases and J by 0 bases, with 15 bases between. This CDR3 comprises 15 residues. Germline V lookup: CDR1 DFQATT, CDR2 SNEGSKA (reference sequence). The CDR3 region is CSARRRRGSYNEQFF. For the CDR3, the DNA is TGCAGTGCGAGGAGGAGACGGGGCTCCTACAATGAGCAGTTCTTC.

This clonotype has only a few counts. The chain employs TRBV7-2 and TRBJ2-3; D ambiguous. Germline V lookup: CDR1 SGHTA, CDR2 FQGNSA. The CDR3 loop spans 15 amino acids. V gave up 0 bases and J gave up 2 bases, with 9 bases separating them. Here the CDR3 DNA reads TGTGCCAGCAGCTTAGCGGGTTCCTACACAGATACGCAGTATTTT. It translates to CASSLAGSYTDTQYF.

In this sample, this clonotype turned up many times. The J gene is TRBJ1-1, the V gene TRBV10-3, with D uncertain. Trimming pared 0 bases from V and 2 bases from J, leaving 10 bases between. The CDR3 extends over 15 amino acids. Germline loops: CDR1 ENHRY, CDR2 SYGVKD. The DNA for the CDR3 is TGTGCCATCAGTGAGTCGGGGAAGCCCAACACTGAAGCTTTCTTT. Translation: CAISESGKPNTEAFF.

This clonotype was picked up a small number of times. This chain links TRBV20-1 with TRBJ2-1; TRBD2 matches 13 bases. Trimming took 1 base from V and 5 from J; bases not matched to a gene: 8. Germline values: CDR1 DFQATT, CDR2 SNEGSKA (reference sequence). There are 17 residues in the CDR3. Here the CDR3 reads CSARAPGLAGPNNEQFF. In nucleotides, the CDR3 is TGCAGTGCTAGAGCCCCGGGACTAGCGGGACCGAACAATGAGCAGTTCTTC.